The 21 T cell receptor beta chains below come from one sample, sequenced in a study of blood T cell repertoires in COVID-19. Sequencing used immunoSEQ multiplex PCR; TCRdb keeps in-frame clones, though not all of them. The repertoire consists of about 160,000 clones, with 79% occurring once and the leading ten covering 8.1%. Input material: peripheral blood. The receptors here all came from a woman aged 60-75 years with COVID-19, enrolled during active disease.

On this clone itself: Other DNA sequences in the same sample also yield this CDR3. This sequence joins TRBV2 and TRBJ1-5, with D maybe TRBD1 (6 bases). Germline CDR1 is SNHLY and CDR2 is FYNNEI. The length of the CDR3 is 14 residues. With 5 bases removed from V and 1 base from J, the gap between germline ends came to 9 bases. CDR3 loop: CASSPTGSNQPQHF. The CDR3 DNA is TGTGCCAGCAGTCCGACAGGCAGCAATCAGCCCCAGCATTTT.

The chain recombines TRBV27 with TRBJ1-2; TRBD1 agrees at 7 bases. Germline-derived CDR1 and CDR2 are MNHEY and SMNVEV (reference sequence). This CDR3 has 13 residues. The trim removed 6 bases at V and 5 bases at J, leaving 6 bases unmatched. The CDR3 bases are TGTGCCAGCAGCCTACAGGGGTTTTATGGCTACACCTTC. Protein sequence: CASSLQGFYGYTF.

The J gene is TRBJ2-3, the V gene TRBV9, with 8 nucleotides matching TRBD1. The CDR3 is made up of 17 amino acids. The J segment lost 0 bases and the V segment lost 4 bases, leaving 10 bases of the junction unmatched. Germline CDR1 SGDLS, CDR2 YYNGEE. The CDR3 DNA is TGTGCCAGCAGCCTAAACCCGCGACAGGGGAGCACAGATACGCAGTATTTT. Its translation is CASSLNPRQGSTDTQYF. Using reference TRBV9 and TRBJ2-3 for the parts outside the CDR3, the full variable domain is DSGVTQTPKHLITATGQRVTLRCSPRSGDLSVYWYQQSLDQGLQFLIQYYNGEERAKGNILERFSAQQFPDLHSELNLSSLELGDSALYFCASSLNPRQGSTDTQYFGPGTRLTVL.

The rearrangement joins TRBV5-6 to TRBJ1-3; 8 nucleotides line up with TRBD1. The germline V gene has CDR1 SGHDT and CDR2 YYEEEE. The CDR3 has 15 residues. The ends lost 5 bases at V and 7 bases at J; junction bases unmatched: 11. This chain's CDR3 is CASRLGTGMGNTIYF. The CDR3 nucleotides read TGTGCCAGCAGACTCGGGACAGGCATGGGGAACACCATATATTTT.

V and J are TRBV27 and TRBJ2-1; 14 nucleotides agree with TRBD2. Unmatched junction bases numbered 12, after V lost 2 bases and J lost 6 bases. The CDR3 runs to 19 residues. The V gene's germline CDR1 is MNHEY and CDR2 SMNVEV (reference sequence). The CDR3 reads CASSLGLGTSGRRFNEQFF. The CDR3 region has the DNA TGTGCCAGCAGTTTAGGTCTGGGGACTAGCGGGAGAAGGTTCAATGAGCAGTTCTTC.

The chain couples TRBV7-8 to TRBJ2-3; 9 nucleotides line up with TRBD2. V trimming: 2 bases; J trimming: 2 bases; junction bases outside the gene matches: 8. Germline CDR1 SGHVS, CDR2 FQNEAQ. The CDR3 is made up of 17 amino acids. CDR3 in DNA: TGTGCCAGCAGCTTAAGGTCTGCGGGAGGGAACACAGATACGCAGTATTTT. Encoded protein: CASSLRSAGGNTDTQYF.

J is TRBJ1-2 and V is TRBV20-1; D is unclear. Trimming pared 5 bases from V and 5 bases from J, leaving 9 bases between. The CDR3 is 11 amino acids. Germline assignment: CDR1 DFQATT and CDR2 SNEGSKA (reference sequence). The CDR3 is CSAGWSYGYTF. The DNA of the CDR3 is TGCAGTGCTGGGTGGAGTTATGGCTACACCTTC.

In DNA form, the CDR3 reads TGTGCCTGGACCGGAGGGCCAGGGCATACGCAGTATTTT. Translated, it gives CAWTGGPGHTQYF. This sequence joins TRBV30 and TRBJ2-3, with a tentative D call TRBD2 (6 bases). CDR1 is GTSNPN and CDR2 is SVGIG in the germline V gene (reference sequence). V was shortened by 4 bases and J by 7 bases, with 15 bases between the two germline ends. CDR3 length: 13 residues.

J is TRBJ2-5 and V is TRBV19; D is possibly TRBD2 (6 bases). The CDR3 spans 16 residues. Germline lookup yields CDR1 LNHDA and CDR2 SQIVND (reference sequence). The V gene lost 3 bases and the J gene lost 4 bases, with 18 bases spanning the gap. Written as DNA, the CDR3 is TGTGCCAGTAGTATCCCCGCGGGGCCCACCGGAGAGACCCAGTACTTC. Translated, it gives CASSIPAGPTGETQYF. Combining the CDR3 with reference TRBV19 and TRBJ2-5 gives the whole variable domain DGGITQSPKYLFRKEGQNVTLSCEQNLNHDAMYWYRQDPGQGLRLIYYSQIVNDFQKGDIAEGYSVSREKKESFPLTVTSAQKNPTAFYLCASSIPAGPTGETQYFGPGTRLLVL.

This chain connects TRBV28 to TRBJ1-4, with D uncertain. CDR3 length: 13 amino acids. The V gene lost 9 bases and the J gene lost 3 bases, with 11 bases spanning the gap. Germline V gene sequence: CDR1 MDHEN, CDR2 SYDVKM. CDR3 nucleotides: TGTGCCAGTGGCCGGGAGGCTAATGAAAAACTGTTTTTT. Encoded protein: CASGREANEKLFF.

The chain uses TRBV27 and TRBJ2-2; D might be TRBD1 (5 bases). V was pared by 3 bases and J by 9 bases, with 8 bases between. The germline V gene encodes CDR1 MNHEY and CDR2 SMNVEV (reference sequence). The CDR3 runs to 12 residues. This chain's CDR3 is CASSFGARELFF. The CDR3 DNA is TGTGCCAGCAGTTTTGGGGCCCGGGAGCTGTTTTTT.

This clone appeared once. CDR3 sequence: CASSFPPGTGVYGYTF. The CDR3 coding sequence is TGTGCCAGCAGCTTCCCCCCCGGGACAGGCGTCTATGGCTACACCTTC. V gene TRBV5-8 combines with J gene TRBJ1-2, with TRBD1 matching 8 bases. V was pared by 2 bases and J by 4 bases, with 10 bases of the junction left unmatched. Germline V lookup: CDR1 SGHTS, CDR2 YDEGEE. The CDR3 covers 16 residues.

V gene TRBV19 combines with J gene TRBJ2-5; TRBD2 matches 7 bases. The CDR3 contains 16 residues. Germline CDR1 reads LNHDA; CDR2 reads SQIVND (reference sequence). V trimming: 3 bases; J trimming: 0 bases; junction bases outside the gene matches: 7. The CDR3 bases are TGTGCCAGTAGTATCGGGGGGAACCCGTACCAAGAGACCCAGTACTTC. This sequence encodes CASSIGGNPYQETQYF.

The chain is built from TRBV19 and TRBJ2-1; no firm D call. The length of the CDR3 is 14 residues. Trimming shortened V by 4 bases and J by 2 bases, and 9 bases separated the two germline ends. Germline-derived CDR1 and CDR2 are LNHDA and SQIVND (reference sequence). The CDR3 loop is CASSRLGTYNEQFF. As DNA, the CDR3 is TGTGCCAGTAGTAGACTGGGTACCTACAATGAGCAGTTCTTC.

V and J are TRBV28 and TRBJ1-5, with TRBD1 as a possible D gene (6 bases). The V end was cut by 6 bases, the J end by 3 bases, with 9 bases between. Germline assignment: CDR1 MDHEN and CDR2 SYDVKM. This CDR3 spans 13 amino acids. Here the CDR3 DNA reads TGTGCCAGCAGGAACAGGGTCAATCAGCCCCAGCATTTT. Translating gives CASRNRVNQPQHF. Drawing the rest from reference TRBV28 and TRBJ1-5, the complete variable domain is DVKVTQSSRYLVKRTGEKVFLECVQDMDHENMFWYRQDPGLGLRLIYFSYDVKMKEKGDIPEGYSVSREKKERFSLILESASTNQTSMYLCASRNRVNQPQHFGDGTRLSIL.

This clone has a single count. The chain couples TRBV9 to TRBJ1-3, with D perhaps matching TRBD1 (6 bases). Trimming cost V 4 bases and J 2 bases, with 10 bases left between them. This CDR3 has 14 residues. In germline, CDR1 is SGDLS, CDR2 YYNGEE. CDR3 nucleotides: TGTGCCAGCAGCCCGGGGGGGCCTGGAAACACCATATATTTT. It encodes CASSPGGPGNTIYF.

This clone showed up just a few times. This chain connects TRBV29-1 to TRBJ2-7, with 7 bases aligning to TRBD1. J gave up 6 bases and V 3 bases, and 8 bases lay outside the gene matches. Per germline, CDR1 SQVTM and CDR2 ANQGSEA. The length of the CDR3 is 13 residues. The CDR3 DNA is TGCAGCGTTGATGCGACAGGGTCTCCCGAGCAGTACTTC. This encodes CSVDATGSPEQYF.

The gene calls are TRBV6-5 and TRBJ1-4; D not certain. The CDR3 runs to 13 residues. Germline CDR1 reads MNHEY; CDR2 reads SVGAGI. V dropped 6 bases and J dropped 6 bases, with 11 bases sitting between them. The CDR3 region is CASRSVEHEKLFF. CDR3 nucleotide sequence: TGTGCCAGCAGGTCGGTAGAGCATGAAAAACTGTTTTTT.

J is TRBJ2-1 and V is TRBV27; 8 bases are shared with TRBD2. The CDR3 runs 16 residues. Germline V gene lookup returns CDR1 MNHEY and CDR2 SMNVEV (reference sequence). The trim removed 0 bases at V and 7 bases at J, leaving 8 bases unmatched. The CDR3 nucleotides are TGTGCCAGCAGTTTATCAGGGACTAGGGCCACGAATGAGCAGTTCTTC. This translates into CASSLSGTRATNEQFF.

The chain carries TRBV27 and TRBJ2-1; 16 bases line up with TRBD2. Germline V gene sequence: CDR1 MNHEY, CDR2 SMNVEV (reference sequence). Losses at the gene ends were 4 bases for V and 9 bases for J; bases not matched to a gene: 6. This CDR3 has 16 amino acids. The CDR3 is CASSSSGTSGGGEQFF. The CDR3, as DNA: TGTGCCAGCAGTTCCTCCGGGACTAGCGGGGGGGGTGAGCAGTTCTTC.

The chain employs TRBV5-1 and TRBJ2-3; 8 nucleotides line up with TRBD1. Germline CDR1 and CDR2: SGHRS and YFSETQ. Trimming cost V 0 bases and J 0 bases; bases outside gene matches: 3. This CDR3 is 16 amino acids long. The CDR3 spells CASSLGRTGSTDTQYF. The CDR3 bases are TGCGCCAGCAGCTTGGGGCGGACAGGGAGCACAGATACGCAGTATTTT.